The TCR beta chain under discussion was sequenced for a study of Graves' ophthalmopathy and Graves' hyperthyroidism. The authors amplified TCR beta CDR3 regions, and they did so from RNA transcripts for repertoire sequencing. After a first-round RT-PCR with HTBI primers, a second-round multiplex PCR was run. TCRdb independently ran MiXCR on the multiplex PCR reads; one entry per CDR3 protein. This table has over a million distinct CDR3 sequences, about 35% appearing once. This CDR3 contains 15 residues. V gave up 5 bases and J gave up 5 bases, with 18 bases separating them. The chain is built from TRBV12-3 or TRBV12-4 and TRBJ1-2; no clear D. The TCR sequence derives from an adult man with Graves' hyperthyroidism. The sequencing sample was made of peripheral blood or thyroid tissue (not recorded which). CDR3 amino acids: CASSPGPWGGYGYTF. The CDR3 nucleotides are TGTGCCAGCAGTCCCGGACCATGGGGAGGGTATGGCTACACCTTC.